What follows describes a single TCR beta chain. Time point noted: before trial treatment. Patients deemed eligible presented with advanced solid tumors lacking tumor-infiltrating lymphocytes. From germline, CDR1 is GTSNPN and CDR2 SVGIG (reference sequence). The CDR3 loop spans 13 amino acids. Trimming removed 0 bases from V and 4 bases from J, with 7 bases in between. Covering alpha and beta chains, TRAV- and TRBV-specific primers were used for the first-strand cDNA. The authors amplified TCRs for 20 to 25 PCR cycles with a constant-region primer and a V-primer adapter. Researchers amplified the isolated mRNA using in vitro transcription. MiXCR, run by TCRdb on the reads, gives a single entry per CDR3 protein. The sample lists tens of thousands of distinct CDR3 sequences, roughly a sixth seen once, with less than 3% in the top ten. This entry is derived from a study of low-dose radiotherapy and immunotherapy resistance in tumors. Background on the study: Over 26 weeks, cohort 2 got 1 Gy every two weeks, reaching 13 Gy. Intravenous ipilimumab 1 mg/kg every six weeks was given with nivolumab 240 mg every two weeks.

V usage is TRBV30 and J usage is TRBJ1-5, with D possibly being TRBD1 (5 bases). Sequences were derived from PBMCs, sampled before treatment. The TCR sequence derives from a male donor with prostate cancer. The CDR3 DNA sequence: TGTGCCTGGAGTGTACGGGGGAATCAGCCCCAGCATTTT. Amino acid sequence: CAWSVRGNQPQHF. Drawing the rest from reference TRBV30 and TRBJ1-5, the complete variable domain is SQTIHQWPATLVQPVGSPLSLECTVEGTSNPNLYWYRQAAGRGLQLLFYSVGIGQISSEVPQNLSASRPQDRQFILSSKKLLLSDSGFYLCAWSVRGNQPQHFGDGTRLSIL.